The 24 T cell receptor beta chains below come from one sample, sequenced in a study of patients and donors after allogeneic stem cell transplantation. Using its own MiXCR run on the RT-PCR reads, TCRdb lists one record per CDR3 protein. The table records 150,000 to 200,000 distinct CDR3 sequences, roughly 31% of them present only once. The sequencing sample was made of blood, either unsorted or a sorted T cell fraction (not recorded which). Receptors originate from a human donor who was either an allogeneic HSCT recipient or a stem cell or donor lymphocyte infusion donor (not recorded which). It is not recorded whose cells these are; they may come from a transplant donor.

This clonotype was observed a few times. This chain uses TRBV7-3 with TRBJ2-2, with D perhaps matching TRBD2 (5 bases). The CDR3 is 15 amino acids. Germline CDR1 and CDR2: SGHTA and FQGTGA. With 3 bases removed from V and 0 bases from J, the gap between germline ends came to 8 bases. The CDR3 protein is CASSLEAANTGELFF. DNA for the CDR3: TGTGCCAGCAGCTTGGAGGCAGCGAACACCGGGGAGCTGTTTTTT.

This clonotype was counted only a few times. The DNA for the CDR3 is TGTGCCAGCACCCAGCGAGGGACAGTAAGAGCCCATGGCTACACCTTC. It yields the protein CASTQRGTVRAHGYTF. J is TRBJ1-2 and V is TRBV12-3 or TRBV12-4; the match to TRBD1 covers 7 bases. This CDR3 spans 16 amino acids. V dropped 7 bases and J dropped 6; count of bases not matched to a gene: 17.

This clonotype was counted ten times or more. The rearrangement uses TRBV6-5 and TRBJ1-2, with 8 bases fitting TRBD1. Germline CDR1 reads MNHEY; CDR2 reads SVGAGI. The CDR3 runs to 16 residues. The V gene end was trimmed by 1 base and the J gene end by 0 bases; junction bases not matched to a gene: 4. The CDR3 here is CASSYFPTGANYGYTF. The DNA of the CDR3 is TGTGCCAGCAGTTACTTCCCGACAGGGGCTAACTATGGCTACACCTTC.

This clonotype was seen more than once but under ten times. The chain combines TRBV6-6 with TRBJ2-1; TRBD1 is a possible D gene (6 bases). V was clipped by 0 bases and J by 0 bases, with 21 bases between them. Looked up from germline, CDR1 is MNHNY and CDR2 is SVGAGI (reference sequence). The CDR3 totals 20 residues. The CDR3 region is CASSYSTGHLTLSSYNEQFF. CDR3 nucleotide sequence: TGTGCCAGCAGTTACTCGACGGGACACTTAACCTTAAGCTCCTACAATGAGCAGTTCTTC.

The chain is built from TRBV12-3 or TRBV12-4 and TRBJ2-3; 7 bases line up with TRBD1. The V gene end was trimmed by 5 bases and the J gene end by 4 bases; junction bases not matched to a gene: 9. The CDR3 has 15 amino acids. The chain's CDR3 is CASSPRQGVADTQYF. In nucleotides, the CDR3 is TGTGCCAGCAGTCCCCGTCAGGGGGTGGCAGATACGCAGTATTTT.

In this sample, this clonotype turned up a few times. The rearrangement joins TRBV29-1 to TRBJ2-7; maybe TRBD1 (6 bases). Germline lookup yields CDR1 SQVTM and CDR2 ANQGSEA. This CDR3 has 13 amino acids. V was clipped by 2 bases and J by 2 bases, with 10 bases between them. The CDR3 sequence is CSVELDSPYEQYF. The CDR3 bases are TGCAGCGTTGAATTGGACAGCCCCTACGAGCAGTACTTC.

The rearrangement links TRBV7-9 to TRBJ2-1; maybe TRBD1 (5 bases). V was pared by 2 bases and J by 2 bases, with 13 bases between. Germline V gives CDR1 SEHNR, CDR2 FQNEAQ (reference sequence). The CDR3 contains 16 residues. CDR3 residues: CASSLWGPNPYNEQFF. The CDR3 nucleotides read TGTGCCAGCAGCTTATGGGGCCCCAATCCCTACAATGAGCAGTTCTTC.

This clonotype was detected ten times or more. The V and J genes are TRBV9 and TRBJ1-2; 10 bases align to TRBD1. The CDR3 consists of 16 residues. Germline CDR1 reads SGDLS; CDR2 reads YYNGEE. V shed 3 bases, J shed 4 bases, and the junction held 9 bases outside the gene matches. For the CDR3, the DNA is TGTGCCAGCAGCGGGGTATTGACAGGGGGCCTCTATGGCTACACCTTC. The encoded protein is CASSGVLTGGLYGYTF.

V gene TRBV15 combines with J gene TRBJ2-7; D ambiguous. CDR3 size: 12 residues. V gave up 0 bases and J gave up 9 bases, with 9 bases separating them. CDR1 is LNHNV, CDR2 YYDKDF, per germline (reference sequence). CDR3 DNA: TGTGCCACCAGCAGAGATTGGGGTTGGCAGTACTTC. Translated: CATSRDWGWQYF.

This clonotype was counted only a few times. The genes are TRBV28 and TRBJ2-3; possibly TRBD2 for D (5 bases). The CDR3 is made up of 14 amino acids. Germline CDR1 reads MDHEN; CDR2 reads SYDVKM. Trimming cost V 7 bases and J 5 bases, with 16 bases left between them. CDR3 protein: CASTLAPRRDTQYF. Written as DNA, the CDR3 is TGTGCCAGCACCCTAGCCCCGAGGCGAGATACGCAGTATTTT.

This clonotype turned up a few times. The chain employs TRBV6-6 and TRBJ2-2; the match to TRBD1 covers 12 bases. Germline loops: CDR1 MNHNY, CDR2 SVGAGI (reference sequence). V dropped 7 bases and J dropped 4; count of bases not matched to a gene: 7. The CDR3 runs to 16 residues. CDR3 in amino acids: CASIPGQGAGTGELFF. In DNA, the CDR3 is TGTGCCAGCATTCCGGGACAGGGGGCGGGCACCGGGGAGCTGTTTTTT.

The V gene is TRBV3-1, the J gene TRBJ1-2; 7 nucleotides match TRBD1. This CDR3 region has 19 residues. The germline V gene has CDR1 LGHDT and CDR2 YNNKEL (reference sequence). Germline trimming cut 2 bases from V and 5 bases from J; bases unmatched to any gene: 20. CDR3 in DNA: TGTGCCAGCAGCCAAATCCCCGTCCCCTCCCTCCGGGACAGATATGGCTACACCTTC. This codes for CASSQIPVPSLRDRYGYTF.

This chain joins TRBV7-9 and TRBJ1-6; no reliable D call. This CDR3 has 15 residues. V was clipped by 2 bases and J by 6 bases, with 11 bases between them. Germline V lookup: CDR1 SEHNR, CDR2 FQNEAQ (reference sequence). The CDR3 loop is CASSLIGFSNSPLHF. In DNA form, the CDR3 reads TGTGCCAGCAGCTTAATAGGGTTTTCTAATTCACCCCTCCACTTT.

The CDR3 DNA is TGTGCCAGCAGCCCCGGGACTAGGCAAAGCTCCTACAATGAGCAGTTCTTC. Translating gives CASSPGTRQSSYNEQFF. J is TRBJ2-1 and V is TRBV7-2; 8 bases align to TRBD2. This CDR3 has 17 residues. Per germline, CDR1 SGHTA and CDR2 FQGNSA. V gave up 5 bases and J gave up 0 bases; unmatched junction bases: 9.

In this sample, this clonotype turned up a few times. The chain links TRBV10-3 to TRBJ2-2, with D maybe TRBD2 (5 bases). This CDR3 has 13 amino acids. V was shortened by 7 bases and J by 6 bases, with 12 bases between the two germline ends. Germline lookup yields CDR1 ENHRY and CDR2 SYGVKD. The CDR3, as DNA: TGTGCCATCACAAAACCGGGGTCCGGGGAGCTGTTTTTT. The encoded protein is CAITKPGSGELFF.

The genes are TRBV20-1 and TRBJ2-6, with 10 bases fitting TRBD2. The CDR3 sequence is 17 residues long. Germline lookup yields CDR1 DFQATT and CDR2 SNEGSKA (reference sequence). V shed 0 bases and J 3 bases; nucleotides not matched to a gene: 5. CDR3 in amino acids: CSARDWLAGDGANVLTF. The DNA of the CDR3 is TGCAGTGCTAGAGATTGGCTAGCGGGAGATGGGGCCAACGTCCTGACTTTC.

This clonotype was counted between two and nine times. The chain carries TRBV12-3 or TRBV12-4 and TRBJ2-3, with no clear D. V was clipped by 6 bases and J by 2 bases, with 15 bases between them. This CDR3 spans 15 amino acids. CDR3 in amino acids: CASSRSAGITDTQYF. The CDR3 DNA reads as TGTGCCAGCAGCCGAAGCGCAGGAATCACAGATACGCAGTATTTT.

In this sample, this clonotype turned up a few times. The chain is built from TRBV29-1 and TRBJ1-2, with a weak D call TRBD1 (5 bases). With 3 bases removed from V and 2 bases from J, the gap between germline ends came to 10 bases. Per germline, CDR1 SQVTM and CDR2 ANQGSEA. CDR3 size: 13 residues. The CDR3 bases are TGCAGCGTTGATCAGGGCGGGAACTATGGCTACACCTTC. The encoded protein is CSVDQGGNYGYTF.

In this sample, this clonotype turned up a few times. V and J are TRBV7-9 and TRBJ1-5; 7 nucleotides line up with TRBD1. The J segment lost 6 bases and the V segment lost 5 bases, leaving 10 bases of the junction unmatched. CDR1 and CDR2 (germline): SEHNR, FQNEAQ (reference sequence). There are 15 residues in the CDR3. CDR3 bases: TGTGCCAGCAGCATCGACAGGGACGGGCTTCAGCCCCAGCATTTT. Encoded protein: CASSIDRDGLQPQHF.

This clonotype was seen a few times. V gene TRBV7-2 combines with J gene TRBJ2-2, with D uncertain. The germline CDR1 and CDR2 sequences are SGHTA and FQGNSA. The CDR3 length is 12 residues. The ends were cut back, 1 base at V and 7 bases at J, with 4 bases in the middle. CDR3 nucleotides: TGTGCCAGCAGCTTAGGGTACGGGGAGCTGTTTTTT. This codes for CASSLGYGELFF.

J is TRBJ2-7 and V is TRBV7-9; TRBD2 agrees at 10 bases. V lost 3 bases and J lost 2; bases outside the gene matches: 7. CDR3 size: 16 residues. In germline, CDR1 is SEHNR, CDR2 FQNEAQ (reference sequence). The CDR3 reads CASSFPTSGSAYEQYF. CDR3 nucleotides: TGTGCCAGCAGCTTCCCGACTAGCGGGTCCGCCTACGAGCAGTACTTC.

V is TRBV7-9 and J is TRBJ2-2; D perhaps matches TRBD2 (6 bases). With 4 bases removed from V and 2 bases from J, the gap between germline ends came to 11 bases. The CDR3 runs to 15 residues. Germline V CDR1 and CDR2: SEHNR, FQNEAQ (reference sequence). CDR3 coding DNA: TGTGCCAGCAGCTCGGGAGTCGGTAACACCGGGGAGCTGTTTTTT. As protein: CASSSGVGNTGELFF.

This clonotype was recorded many times. CDR3 nucleotide sequence: TGTGCCAGCACCCGGGACCGCGGCACAGATACGCAGTATTTT. Its translation is CASTRDRGTDTQYF. This sequence joins TRBV12-3 or TRBV12-4 and TRBJ2-3, with D tentatively TRBD1 or TRBD2 (5 bases each). The CDR3 sequence is 14 residues long. V dropped 7 bases and J dropped 1 base, with 12 bases sitting between them.

The chain links TRBV9 to TRBJ1-2; 7 bases match TRBD1. Unmatched junction bases numbered 8, after V lost 0 bases and J lost 6 bases. Germline V CDR1 and CDR2: SGDLS, YYNGEE. The CDR3 runs 15 residues. The CDR3 nucleotides are TGTGCCAGCAGCGTAGATAGGGGGCGAGGGAATGGCTACACCTTC. Protein sequence: CASSVDRGRGNGYTF.